One and the same sample provided the 10 T cell receptor beta chains below, sequenced in a study of cytomegalovirus exposure and HLA in healthy donors. With 60 Vbeta and 13 Jbeta primers, the PCR was carried out. TCRdb's copy holds only in-frame clones and misses some; the assay was immunoSEQ multiplex PCR. This specimen shows tens of thousands of clones; the ten leading clones hold 1.3% to 1.5%. Material for sequencing was PBMCs. Source of these receptors: an older woman in good health and CMV-seronegative.

The chain uses TRBV27 and TRBJ2-1; D remains unclear. V lost 2 bases, J lost 0 bases, and 5 bases lay in between. Per germline, CDR1 MNHEY and CDR2 SMNVEV (reference sequence). The CDR3 spans 14 residues. The CDR3 nucleotides are TGTGCCAGCAGTTTACGTTTCTCCTACAATGAGCAGTTCTTC. Translated, it gives CASSLRFSYNEQFF.

The chain carries TRBV7-9 and TRBJ1-2, with D perhaps matching TRBD1 (5 bases). Trimming left V 8 bases short and J 8 bases short, with 27 bases between. Germline V gene sequence: CDR1 SEHNR, CDR2 FQNEAQ (reference sequence). CDR3 size: 16 residues. The CDR3 DNA reads as TGTGCCAGCGGAACCAAGAAACCGGCAGGGTCAAGCGGCTACACCTTC. Protein: CASGTKKPAGSSGYTF.

The V and J genes are TRBV9 and TRBJ2-1; D is uncertain. The CDR3 is 12 amino acids. Germline CDR1 is SGDLS and CDR2 is YYNGEE. Trimming left V 4 bases short and J 8 bases short, with 10 bases between. CDR3 residues: CASSPHQDEQFF. In DNA, the CDR3 is TGTGCCAGCAGCCCTCACCAGGATGAGCAGTTCTTC.

In DNA form, the CDR3 reads TGTGCCACTAACAGATACTCCTACGAGCAGTACTTC. This encodes CATNRYSYEQYF. This chain joins TRBV28 and TRBJ2-7; no reliable D call. V was shortened by 10 bases and J by 0 bases, with 10 bases between the two germline ends. The germline gives CDR1 MDHEN, CDR2 SYDVKM. This CDR3 has 12 residues.

V gene TRBV7-2 combines with J gene TRBJ2-5; the D gene is possibly TRBD1 (6 bases). CDR1 SGHTA and CDR2 FQGNSA come from the germline V gene. Deletions cut 3 bases from V and 5 bases from J, with 19 bases between. This CDR3 has 16 residues. CDR3: CASSFWSIGGMETQYF. Written as DNA, the CDR3 is TGTGCCAGCAGCTTCTGGTCGATAGGGGGAATGGAGACCCAGTACTTC. Filled out from reference TRBV7-2 and TRBJ2-5, the complete variable domain reads GAGVSQSPSNKVTEKGKDVELRCDPISGHTALYWYRQSLGQGLEFLIYFQGNSAPDKSGLPSDRFSAERTGGSVSTLTIQRTQQEDSAVYLCASSFWSIGGMETQYFGPGTRLLVL.

This clone is identified as medium-sized from frequency. V usage is TRBV7-9 and J usage is TRBJ1-1; D uncertain. This CDR3 spans 14 amino acids. The V and J ends lost 3 bases and 0 bases respectively, with 8 bases between them. Germline CDR1 SEHNR, CDR2 FQNEAQ (reference sequence). The CDR3 here is CASSFSSLNTEAFF. The CDR3 DNA is TGTGCCAGCAGCTTTTCCTCTCTGAACACTGAAGCTTTCTTT.

V gene TRBV2 combines with J gene TRBJ2-7; TRBD2 matches at 12 bases. Germline-derived CDR1 and CDR2 are SNHLY and FYNNEI. The CDR3 has 14 residues. Trimming took 5 bases from V and 7 from J; bases not matched to a gene: 6. The CDR3 DNA is TGTGCCAGCAGTAGACTAGCGGGAGCGGGGGAGCAGTACTTC. Translating it yields CASSRLAGAGEQYF.

This chain connects TRBV11-2 to TRBJ2-7; 13 nucleotides align to TRBD2. The trim removed 3 bases at V and 9 bases at J, leaving 14 bases unmatched. Per the germline V gene, CDR1 is SGHAT and CDR2 is FQNNGV. The CDR3 spans 17 residues. The CDR3 loop reads CASSLHQSGTSGIVQYF. CDR3 bases: TGTGCCAGCAGCTTGCACCAATCCGGGACTAGCGGGATTGTGCAGTACTTC.

The gene calls are TRBV7-2 and TRBJ2-5; 10 bases are shared with TRBD2. Germline V gene lookup returns CDR1 SGHTA and CDR2 FQGNSA. The CDR3 has 15 amino acids. V lost 1 base, J lost 5 bases, and 4 bases stayed unmatched. The CDR3 region is CASSLGTSGSETQYF. CDR3 DNA sequence: TGTGCCAGCAGCTTAGGGACTAGCGGTTCCGAGACCCAGTACTTC.

The chain has TRBV7-2 and TRBJ2-6; 7 bases line up with TRBD1. Unmatched junction bases numbered 6, after V lost 6 bases and J lost 1 base. This CDR3 contains 16 residues. Looked up from germline, CDR1 is SGHTA and CDR2 is FQGNSA. CDR3 DNA: TGTGCCAGCAGAGACACGACAGGGTCTGGGGCCAACGTCCTGACTTTC. It encodes CASRDTTGSGANVLTF.